This T cell receptor (beta chain) was profiled in a study of cytomegalovirus exposure and HLA in healthy donors. This clone was observed a few times. CDR1 and CDR2 (germline): MNHNS, SASEGT. The CDR3 length is 14 residues. The V end was cut by 2 bases, the J end by 4 bases, with 8 bases between. A multiplex PCR was run with 60 Vbeta primers and 13 Jbeta primers. The repertoire was sequenced with immunoSEQ multiplex PCR; TCRdb's copy has only in-frame clones and lacks some. The sample lists some 150,000 clones, 75% to 80% occurring once. The clonotype originates from a woman in her thirties in good health and CMV-seronegative. The sequenced sample consisted of PBMCs. V and J are TRBV6-1 and TRBJ2-2; weak D call: TRBD1 (6 bases). CDR3 sequence (DNA): TGTGCCAGCAGTGAACAGGGGAGCACCGGGGAGCTGTTTTTT. Its translation is CASSEQGSTGELFF.